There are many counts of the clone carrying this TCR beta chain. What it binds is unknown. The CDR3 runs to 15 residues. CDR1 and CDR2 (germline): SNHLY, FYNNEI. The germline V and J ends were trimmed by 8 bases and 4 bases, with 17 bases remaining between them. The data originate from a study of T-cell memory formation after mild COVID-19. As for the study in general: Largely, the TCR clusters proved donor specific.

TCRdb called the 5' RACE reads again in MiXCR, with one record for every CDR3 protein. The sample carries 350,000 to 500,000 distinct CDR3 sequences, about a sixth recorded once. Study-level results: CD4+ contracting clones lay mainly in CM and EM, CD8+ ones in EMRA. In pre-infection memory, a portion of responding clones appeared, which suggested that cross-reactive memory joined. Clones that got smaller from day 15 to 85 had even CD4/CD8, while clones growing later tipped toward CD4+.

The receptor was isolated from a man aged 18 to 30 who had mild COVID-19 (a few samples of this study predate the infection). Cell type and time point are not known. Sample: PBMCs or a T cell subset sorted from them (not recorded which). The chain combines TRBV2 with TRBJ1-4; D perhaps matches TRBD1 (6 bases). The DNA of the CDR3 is TGTGCCAGCCTTTCACAGGGCTTCGTTAATGAAAAACTGTTTTTT. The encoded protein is CASLSQGFVNEKLFF.